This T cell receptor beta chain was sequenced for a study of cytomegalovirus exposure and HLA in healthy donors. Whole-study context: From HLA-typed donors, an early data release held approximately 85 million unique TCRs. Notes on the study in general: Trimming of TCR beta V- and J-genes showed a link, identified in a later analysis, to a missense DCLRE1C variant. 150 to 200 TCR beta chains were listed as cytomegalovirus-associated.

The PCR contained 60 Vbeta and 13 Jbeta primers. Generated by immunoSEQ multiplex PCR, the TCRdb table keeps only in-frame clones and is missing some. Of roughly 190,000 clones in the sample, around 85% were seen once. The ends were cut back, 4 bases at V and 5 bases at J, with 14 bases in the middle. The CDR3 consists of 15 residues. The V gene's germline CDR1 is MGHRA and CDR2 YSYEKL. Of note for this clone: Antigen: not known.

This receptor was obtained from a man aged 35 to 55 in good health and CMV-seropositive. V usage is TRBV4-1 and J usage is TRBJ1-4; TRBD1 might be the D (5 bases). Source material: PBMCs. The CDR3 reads CASSPQQAVNEKLFF. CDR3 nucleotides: TGCGCCAGCAGCCCCCAACAGGCCGTAAATGAAAAACTGTTTTTT.